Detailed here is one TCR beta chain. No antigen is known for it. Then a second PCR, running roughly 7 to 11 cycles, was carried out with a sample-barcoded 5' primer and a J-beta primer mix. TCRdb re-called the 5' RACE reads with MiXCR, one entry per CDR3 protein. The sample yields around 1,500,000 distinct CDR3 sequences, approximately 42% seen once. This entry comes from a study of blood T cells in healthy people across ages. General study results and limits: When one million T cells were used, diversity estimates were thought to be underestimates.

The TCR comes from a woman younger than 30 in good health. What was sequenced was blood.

The CDR3 spells CASSTRSLGGQGLDTQYF. The CDR3 coding sequence is TGTGCCAGCAGTACGCGTTCCCTAGGAGGACAGGGGTTAGATACGCAGTATTTT. The gene calls are TRBV12-3 or TRBV12-4 and TRBJ2-3; 9 bases agree with TRBD1. The CDR3 consists of 18 residues. V was pared by 5 bases and J by 5 bases, with 17 bases of the junction left unmatched.